One and the same sample provided the 3 T cell receptor beta chains below, sequenced in a study of control samples from healthy donors and cancer patients. TCRdb's table, derived via immunoSEQ multiplex PCR, lists solely in-frame clones and lacks some. The sample lists approximately 82,000 clones; roughly 93% were seen once. Sequencing was carried out using PBMCs. The receptors were sampled from a woman aged 40 to 50 with lung cancer.

The chain has TRBV6-5 and TRBJ2-5; possibly TRBD2 for D (5 bases). Germline V gene lookup returns CDR1 MNHEY and CDR2 SVGAGI. Trimming removed 7 bases from V and 2 bases from J, with 11 bases in between. The CDR3 spans 13 residues. The chain's CDR3 is CASTGRVQETQYF. The DNA for the CDR3 is TGTGCCAGCACGGGGAGAGTTCAAGAGACCCAGTACTTC.

This sequence joins TRBV5-6 and TRBJ1-5, with D possibly matching TRBD1 (5 bases). The V gene lost 0 bases and the J gene lost 1 base, with 5 bases spanning the gap. In germline, CDR1 is SGHDT, CDR2 YYEEEE. The CDR3 spans 14 residues. The CDR3 DNA sequence: TGTGCCAGCAGCTTGGGGGGGAGCAATCAGCCCCAGCATTTT. It encodes CASSLGGSNQPQHF. Full variable domain (outside the CDR3, taken from reference TRBV5-6 and TRBJ1-5): DAGVTQSPTHLIKTRGQQVTLRCSPKSGHDTVSWYQQALGQGPQFIFQYYEEEERQRGNFPDRFSGHQFPNYSSELNVNALLLGDSALYLCASSLGGSNQPQHFGDGTRLSIL.

Here the CDR3 reads CASSYGQNYEQYF. CDR3 DNA: TGCGCCAGCAGCTACGGACAAAACTACGAGCAGTACTTC. The genes are TRBV5-1 and TRBJ2-7, with a weak D call TRBD1 (5 bases). The germline gives CDR1 SGHRS, CDR2 YFSETQ. The V and J ends lost 3 bases and 3 bases respectively, with 10 bases between them. The CDR3 is made up of 13 amino acids.